The 2 T cell receptor beta chains presented below share a single source sample, sequenced in a study of tumor-infiltrating lymphocytes in localized non-small cell lung cancer. Here immunoSEQ multiplex PCR was the method, and the copy in TCRdb shows in-frame clones only, minus some. This sample has 8,500 to 9,500 clones, with roughly 76% found just once. Material for sequencing was uninvolved lung tissue not adjacent to the tumor. These receptors came from a human donor with non-small cell lung cancer.

The genes are TRBV6-4 and TRBJ2-1; perhaps TRBD2 as D (6 bases). V lost 5 bases to trimming and J lost 0 bases, with 11 bases between them. The CDR3 length is 15 residues. The germline gives CDR1 MRHNA, CDR2 SNTAGT. CDR3 sequence (DNA): TGTGCCAGCAGTCCGGAGGGGAGCTCCTACAATGAGCAGTTCTTC. Translation: CASSPEGSSYNEQFF.

Comments on this clone: The same CDR3 can be traced to other DNA sequences in this sample. V is TRBV14 and J is TRBJ2-7; 8 bases agree with TRBD2. CDR3 size: 13 residues. Germline-derived CDR1 and CDR2 are SGHDN and FVKESK. V was pared by 1 base and J by 4 bases, with 0 bases of the junction left unmatched. The CDR3: CASSQASGYEQYF. In DNA form, the CDR3 reads TGTGCCAGCAGCCAAGCTAGCGGGTACGAGCAGTACTTC.